Sequencing of this TCR beta chain was carried out in a study of blood T cell repertoires in COVID-19. Study at large: Nucleic acid was either cDNA or gDNA, and it came from T cells, B-cell-depleted T cells, or PBMCs.

Sequencing was performed with immunoSEQ multiplex PCR; in TCRdb, only in-frame clones are kept and a portion is missing. The table has about 440,000 clones, nearly 90% seen once. V dropped 2 bases and J dropped 7; count of bases not matched to a gene: 8. The germline V gene encodes CDR1 LGHDT and CDR2 YNNKEL (reference sequence). The CDR3 totals 15 residues. This sequence originates from a woman under 30 with acute COVID-19. The chain uses TRBV3-1 (or the pseudogene TRBV3-2) and TRBJ1-1; the match to TRBD1 covers 9 bases. The sequencing sample was made of PBMCs or T cells enriched from blood (not recorded which). CDR3 sequence: CASSQPDRGSVEAFF. CDR3 sequence (DNA): TGTGCCAGCAGCCAACCCGACAGGGGGTCGGTTGAAGCTTTCTTT.